These T cell receptor beta chains were read from a single sample in a study of cytomegalovirus exposure and HLA in healthy donors. Here immunoSEQ multiplex PCR was the method, and the copy in TCRdb shows in-frame clones only, minus some. This table holds under 200,000 clones, approximately 84% found once. The specimen sequenced was PBMCs. The receptor source for this set is a man aged 30 to 45 in good health and CMV-seropositive. The CDR3 runs from the conserved cysteine through the conserved F or W. The D gene is left open where the match is weak. The size entry is marked missing in some rows and otherwise reads once, few, many or a size class.

TRBJ1-1 . . TRBV29-1 CSVYMPTEAFF TGCAGCGTTTACATGCCCACTGAAGCTTTCTTT
TRBJ2-5 TRBD1 . TRBV4-1 CASSHGQGAFQETQYF TGCGCCAGCAGCCATGGACAGGGGGCGTTCCAAGAGACCCAGTACTTC
TRBJ2-5 TRBD1 few TRBV20-1 CSAWTGRTQYF TGCAGTGCCTGGACAGGGAGGACCCAGTACTTC
TRBJ2-5 TRBD2 once TRBV7-2 CASSFNGRLAEETQYF TGTGCCAGCAGCTTCAACGGACGGCTAGCGGAAGAGACCCAGTACTTC
TRBJ2-1 TRBD2 . TRBV27 CASSLGLAGGEGQFF TGTGCCAGCAGTTTGGGACTAGCGGGAGGGGAAGGTCAGTTCTTC
TRBJ1-4 TRBD1 . TRBV6-1 CASSYDGQGGRLFF TGTGCCAGCAGCTACGACGGACAGGGTGGGAGACTGTTTTTT
TRBJ2-7 TRBD1 . TRBV15 CATSRGSPGQVSYEQYF TGTGCCACCAGCAGGGGTTCACCGGGACAGGTCTCCTACGAGCAGTACTTC
TRBJ1-4 . . TRBV27 CASSLRKGATNEKLFF TGTGCCAGCAGTCTTAGAAAGGGGGCAACTAATGAAAAACTGTTTTTT
TRBJ2-5 . few TRBV2 CASKPGGRETQYF TGTGCCAGCAAGCCAGGGGGGCGAGAGACCCAGTACTTC
TRBJ1-2 . . TRBV4-2 CASSQDSGDGYTF TGTGCCAGCAGCCAAGATAGCGGGGATGGCTACACCTTC
TRBJ2-7 . . TRBV5-4 CASREASSYEQYF TGTGCCAGCAGAGAGGCTAGCTCCTACGAGCAGTACTTC
TRBJ2-1 TRBD1 . TRBV4-1 CASRTTGVSYNEQFF TGCGCCAGCAGAACTACAGGGGTGTCCTACAATGAGCAGTTCTTC
TRBJ2-3 TRBD2 . TRBV6-4 CASSDSSGTQYF TGTGCCAGCAGTGATTCTAGCGGTACGCAGTATTTT
TRBJ2-3 . . TRBV6-1 CASTPDRSTDTQYF TGTGCCTCAACCCCAGACAGATCCACAGATACGCAGTATTTT
TRBJ1-3 . . TRBV19 CASSIRTGYGNTIYF TGTGCCAGTAGTATAAGAACAGGATATGGAAACACCATATATTTT
TRBJ1-1 . once TRBV11-3 CASSTRTGTEAFF TGTGCCAGCAGCACCCGGACGGGGACTGAAGCTTTCTTT
TRBJ1-1 TRBD1 . TRBV6-5 CASSSHRGRTEAFF TGTGCCAGCAGTTCGCACAGGGGGCGAACTGAAGCTTTCTTT
TRBJ2-3 TRBD1 . TRBV5-1 CASSLGTGGLGTDTQYF TGCGCCAGCAGCTTGGGGACAGGGGGTTTGGGCACAGATACGCAGTATTTT
TRBJ2-7 . once TRBV5-1 CASSPAADTYEQYF TGCGCCAGCAGCCCAGCAGCAGACACTTACGAGCAGTACTTC
TRBJ2-7 . . TRBV30 CAWSAPPGSYEQYF TGTGCCTGGAGTGCGCCCCCGGGTTCTTACGAGCAGTACTTC
TRBJ1-1 TRBD1 few TRBV5-6 CASSSTGGGRTEAFF TGTGCCAGCAGCTCGACAGGGGGCGGACGCACTGAAGCTTTCTTT
TRBJ1-2 . . TRBV18 CASSPTSPKNYGYTF TGTGCCAGCTCACCAACGAGCCCTAAAAACTATGGCTACACCTTC
TRBJ1-1 . . TRBV28 CASHGNTEAFF TGTGCCAGTCACGGGAACACTGAAGCTTTCTTT
TRBJ2-7 TRBD1 . TRBV7-2 CASSFLQGVGVEQYF TGTGCCAGCAGCTTCCTACAGGGGGTTGGGGTCGAGCAGTACTTC
TRBJ2-7 . . TRBV30 CAWRGAGDRYEQYF TGTGCCTGGAGAGGGGCAGGGGACCGCTACGAGCAGTACTTC
TRBJ1-2 . . TRBV5-6 CASSFPGQGKRGYTF TGTGCCAGCAGCTTCCCGGGTCAGGGAAAGAGGGGCTACACCTTC
TRBJ2-7 TRBD1 . TRBV7-8 CASSPPGGFPYEQYF TGTGCCAGCAGCCCCCCAGGGGGATTCCCCTACGAGCAGTACTTC
TRBJ2-1 TRBD2 . TRBV5-4 CASSPIPSGSYNEQFF TGTGCCAGCAGCCCTATTCCTAGCGGAAGTTACAATGAGCAGTTCTTC
TRBJ2-6 TRBD2 . TRBV7-9 CASRDAGDPGSGANVLTF TGTGCCAGCAGGGACGCGGGAGACCCGGGCTCTGGGGCCAACGTCCTGACTTTC
TRBJ1-1 . . TRBV6-5 CASSYSRRVSNTEAFF TGTGCCAGCAGTTACTCGAGGCGGGTTTCGAACACTGAAGCTTTCTTT
TRBJ2-5 TRBD2 . TRBV7-9 CSSSLVGGRSRETQYF TGTTCCAGCAGCTTAGTGGGCGGGAGGAGTCGAGAGACCCAGTACTTC
TRBJ1-5 . . TRBV5-4 CAWATGQAGSNQPQHF TGTGCCTGGGCGACCGGTCAGGCCGGAAGCAATCAGCCCCAGCATTTT
TRBJ1-5 . . TRBV27 CASKPPRQRSNQPQHF TGTGCCAGCAAGCCCCCTCGACAGAGGAGCAATCAGCCCCAGCATTTT
TRBJ2-3 TRBD2 . TRBV11-3 CASSLDLWGTEQRETDTQYF TGTGCCAGCAGCTTAGATCTCTGGGGTACAGAACAGCGGGAGACAGATACGCAGTATTTT
TRBJ2-1 TRBD2 few TRBV11-2 CASSLDQIAGIGYNEQFF TGTGCCAGCAGCTTAGATCAGATAGCGGGAATTGGCTACAATGAGCAGTTCTTC
TRBJ1-1 . few TRBV6-1 CASSDAGTKNTEAFF TGTGCCAGCAGTGACGCCGGGACAAAGAACACTGAAGCTTTCTTT
TRBJ1-5 TRBD1 . TRBV15 CATRYGQGGNQPQHF TGTGCCACCAGGTATGGACAGGGCGGGAATCAGCCCCAGCATTTT
TRBJ2-3 TRBD2 . TRBV27 CASSPSLGLAFTDTQYF TGTGCCAGCAGCCCATCCCTGGGACTAGCGTTTACAGATACGCAGTATTTT
TRBJ2-2 TRBD1 . TRBV11-3 CASSRQGTGELFF TGTGCCAGCAGCAGACAGGGGACCGGGGAGCTGTTTTTT
TRBJ2-5 TRBD2 . TRBV30 CAWSGLVQETQYF TGTGCCTGGAGCGGACTAGTCCAAGAGACCCAGTACTTC
TRBJ1-1 . few TRBV6-6 CATSKQGDKTAFF TGTGCCACCTCGAAACAGGGTGATAAGACAGCTTTCTTT
TRBJ1-2 . . TRBV12-5 CASGLTPGAPYGYTF TGTGCTAGTGGTTTGACTCCAGGGGCCCCCTATGGCTACACCTTC
TRBJ1-5 TRBD1 . TRBV28 CASSPIRTGRDSNQPQHF TGTGCCAGCAGTCCCATCAGGACAGGGAGGGATAGCAATCAGCCCCAGCATTTT
TRBJ2-2 . . TRBV11-3 CASSLASRNTGELFF TGTGCCAGCAGCTTAGCTAGCAGGAACACCGGGGAGCTGTTTTTT
TRBJ1-4 . . TRBV15 CATSRDGRQQGWDEKLFF TGTGCCACCAGCAGAGATGGGCGACAACAGGGCTGGGATGAAAAACTGTTTTTT
TRBJ2-7 TRBD2 . TRBV11-3 CASSPIAGSFSYEQYF TGTGCCAGCAGCCCCATAGCGGGGAGCTTCTCCTACGAGCAGTACTTC
TRBJ2-6 TRBD1 . TRBV2 CASMWDRATSGANVLTF TGTGCCAGCATGTGGGACAGGGCGACATCTGGGGCCAACGTCCTGACTTTC
TRBJ1-1 . . TRBV19 CASRRDFEAFF TGTGCCAGTAGACGGGACTTTGAAGCTTTCTTT
TRBJ2-3 . . TRBV9 CASSVGTNTVPDTQYF TGTGCCAGCAGCGTAGGTACTAACACCGTTCCAGATACGCAGTATTTT
TRBJ2-3 TRBD2 . TRBV28 CASSSSGRGEADTQYF TGTGCCAGCAGTTCTAGCGGGAGGGGAGAGGCAGATACGCAGTATTTT
TRBJ1-1 TRBD1 . TRBV18 CASSSDREEAFF TGTGCCAGCTCATCTGACAGGGAGGAAGCTTTCTTT
TRBJ2-1 TRBD2 . TRBV11-3 CASSLAWLAEHGEQFF TGTGCCAGCAGCTTAGCGTGGCTAGCGGAGCATGGAGAGCAGTTCTTC